This TCR beta chain was identified in a study of blood T cells in healthy people across ages. Study results and limitations: PBMC samples, being unsorted, prevented any conclusive comparison of naive and antigen-experienced cells. Long-lived donors carried more naive CD4+ cells and greater diversity than aged donors.

A note on this clonotype: Its target is unknown.

The CDR3 extends over 15 amino acids. Trimming stripped 1 base from V and 5 bases from J, with 12 bases between. The V gene's germline CDR1 is SGHTA and CDR2 FQGNSA. Alongside a J-beta primer mix, a sample-barcoded 5' primer served in a second PCR lasting about 6 to 11 cycles. With 12 random nucleotides, a template-switch adaptor tagged each individual cDNA molecule. TCRdb independently ran MiXCR on the 5' RACE reads; one entry per CDR3 protein. The sample shows some 750,000 distinct CDR3 sequences, 22% of them seen only once. Researchers collected approximately 9.5 milliliters of peripheral blood from every single donor.

The TCR was taken from a man between 65 and 85 years old in good health. Sequenced: blood. The chain employs TRBV7-2 and TRBJ2-1; no firm D call. The CDR3 bases are TGTGCCAGCAGCTTAGAATACGGTTTCCACAATGAGCAGTTCTTC. Protein: CASSLEYGFHNEQFF.